Below, one T cell receptor beta chain is given with its context. Its specificity is not known. The sample belongs to a study of shared clonotypes between healthy human individuals. Assay used: immunoSEQ multiplex PCR; TCRdb lists only in-frame clones, some missing. The table records roughly 2.1 million clones, about 93% of them present only once. Naive-designated CD8 cells lacked CD45RO, were positively enriched for CCR7, and omitted terminally differentiated effector memory CD45RA+ cells. Overall study results and limits: Generation of non-shared clonotypes was less probable than generation of clonotypes shared by all four donors.

The TCR sequence derives from a young man in good health. Some clones in this sample may be carry-over from other donors' samples. The sample consisted of naive CD8+ T cells from PBMCs.

The CDR3 sequence: CASSSGTSGRNEQFF. CDR3 in DNA: TGTGCCAGCAGTTCCGGGACTAGCGGGAGGAATGAGCAGTTCTTC. The genes are TRBV11-1 and TRBJ2-1; 15 bases line up with TRBD2. Germline V CDR1 and CDR2: SGHAT, FQDESV (reference sequence). The V and J ends lost 6 bases and 7 bases, in that order; junction bases with no gene match: 4. The CDR3 extends over 15 amino acids.